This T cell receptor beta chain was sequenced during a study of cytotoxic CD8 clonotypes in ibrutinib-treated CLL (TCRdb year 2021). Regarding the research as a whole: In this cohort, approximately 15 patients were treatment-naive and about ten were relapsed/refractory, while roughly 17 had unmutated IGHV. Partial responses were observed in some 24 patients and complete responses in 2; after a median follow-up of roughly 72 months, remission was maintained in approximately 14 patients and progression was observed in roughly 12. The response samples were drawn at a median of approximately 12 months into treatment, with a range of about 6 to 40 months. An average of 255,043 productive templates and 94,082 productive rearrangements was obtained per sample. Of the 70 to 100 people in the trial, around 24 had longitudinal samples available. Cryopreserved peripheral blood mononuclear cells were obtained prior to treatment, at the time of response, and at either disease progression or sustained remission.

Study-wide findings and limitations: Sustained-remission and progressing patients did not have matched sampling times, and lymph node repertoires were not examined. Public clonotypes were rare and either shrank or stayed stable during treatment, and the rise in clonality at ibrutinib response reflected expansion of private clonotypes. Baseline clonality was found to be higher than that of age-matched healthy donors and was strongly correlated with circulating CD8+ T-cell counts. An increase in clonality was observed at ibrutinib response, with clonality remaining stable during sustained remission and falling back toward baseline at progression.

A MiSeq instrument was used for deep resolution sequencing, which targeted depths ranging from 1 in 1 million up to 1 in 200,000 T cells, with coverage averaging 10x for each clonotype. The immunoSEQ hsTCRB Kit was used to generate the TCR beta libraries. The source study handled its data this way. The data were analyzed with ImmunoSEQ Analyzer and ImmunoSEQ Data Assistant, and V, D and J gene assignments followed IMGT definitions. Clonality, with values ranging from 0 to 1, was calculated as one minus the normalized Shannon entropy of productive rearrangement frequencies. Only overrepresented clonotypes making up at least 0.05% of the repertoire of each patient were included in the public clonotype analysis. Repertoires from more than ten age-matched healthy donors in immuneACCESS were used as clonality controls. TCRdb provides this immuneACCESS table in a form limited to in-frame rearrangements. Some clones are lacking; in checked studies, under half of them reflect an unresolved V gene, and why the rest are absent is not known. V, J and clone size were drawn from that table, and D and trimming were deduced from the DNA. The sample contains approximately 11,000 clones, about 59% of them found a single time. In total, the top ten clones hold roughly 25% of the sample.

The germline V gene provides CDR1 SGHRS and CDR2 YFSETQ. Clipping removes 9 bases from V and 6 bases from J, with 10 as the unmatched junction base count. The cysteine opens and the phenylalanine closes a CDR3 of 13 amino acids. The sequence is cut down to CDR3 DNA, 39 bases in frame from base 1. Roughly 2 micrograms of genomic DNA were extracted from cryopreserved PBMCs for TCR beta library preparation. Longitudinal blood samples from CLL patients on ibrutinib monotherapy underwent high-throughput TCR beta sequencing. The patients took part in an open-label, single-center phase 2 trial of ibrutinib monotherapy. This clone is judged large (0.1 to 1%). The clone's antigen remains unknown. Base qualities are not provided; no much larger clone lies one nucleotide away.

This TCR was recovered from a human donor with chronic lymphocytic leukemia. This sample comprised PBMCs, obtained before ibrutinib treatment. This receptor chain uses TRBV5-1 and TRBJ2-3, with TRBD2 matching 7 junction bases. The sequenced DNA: TGCGCCACCGGAAAGCGGGGAGGGGATACGCAGTATTTT. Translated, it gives CATGKRGGDTQYF.